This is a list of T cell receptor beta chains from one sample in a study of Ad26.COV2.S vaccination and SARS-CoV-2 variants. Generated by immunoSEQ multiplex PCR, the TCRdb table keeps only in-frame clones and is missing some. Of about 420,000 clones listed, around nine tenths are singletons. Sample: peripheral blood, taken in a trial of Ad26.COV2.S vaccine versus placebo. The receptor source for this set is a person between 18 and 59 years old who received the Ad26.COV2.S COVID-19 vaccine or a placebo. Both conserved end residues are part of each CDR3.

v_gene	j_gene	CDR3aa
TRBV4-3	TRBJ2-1	CASSLKGGTYNEQFF
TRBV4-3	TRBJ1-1	CASSRSVLKNTEAFF
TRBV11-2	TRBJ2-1	CASSLDGLAGGYNEQFF
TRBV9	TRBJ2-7	CASSSPSYEQYF
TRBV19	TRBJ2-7	CASSIGREQYF
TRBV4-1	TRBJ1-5	CASSQGPNQPQHF
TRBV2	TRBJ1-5	CASKPQGRGQPQHF
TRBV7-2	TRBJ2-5	CASSFTGTSGGREETQYF
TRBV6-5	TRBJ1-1	CASSYQGVETEAFF
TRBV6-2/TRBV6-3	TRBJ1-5	CASSTGQGADQPQHF
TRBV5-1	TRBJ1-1	CASSLESRNTEAFF
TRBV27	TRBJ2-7	CASSALLSIYEQYF
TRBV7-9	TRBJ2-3	CASSLDTSTDTQYF
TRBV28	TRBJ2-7	CASMVDSYEQYF
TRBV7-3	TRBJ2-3	CASSLNLGPARWEDTQYF
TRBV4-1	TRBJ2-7	CASSQEPSGGSYEQYF
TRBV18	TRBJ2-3	CASSPDSGDTQYF
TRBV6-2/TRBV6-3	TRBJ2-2	CASSYFKGQGFWELFF
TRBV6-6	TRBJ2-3	CASSYSTRSTDTQYF
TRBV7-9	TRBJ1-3	CASSLVGQGSSGNTIYF
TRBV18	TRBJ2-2	CASSPGGGTNTGELFF
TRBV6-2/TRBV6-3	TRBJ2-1	CASSYSSGGISSYNEQFF
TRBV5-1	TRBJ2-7	CASSLVHPLLYEQYF
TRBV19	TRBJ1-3	CASSIMWAGNTIYF
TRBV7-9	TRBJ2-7	CASTPAAGQGSNEQYF
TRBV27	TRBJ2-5	CASSLSGQIEETQYF
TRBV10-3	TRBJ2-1	CAISEATRSNEQFF
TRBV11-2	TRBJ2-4	CASSLGRLAKNIQYF
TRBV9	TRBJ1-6	CASSPRRDPDNSPLHF
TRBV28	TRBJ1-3	CASSLAAGLLPGNTIYF
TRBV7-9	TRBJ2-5	CASTDSAETQYF
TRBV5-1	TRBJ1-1	CASSGQGRGTEAFF
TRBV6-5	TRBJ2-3	CASRPGTVGKDTQYF
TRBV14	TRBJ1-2	CASSPPGVPNYGYTF
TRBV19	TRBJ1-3	CASSITIGRNTGNTIYF
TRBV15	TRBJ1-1	CATSSPGRAGFTEAFF
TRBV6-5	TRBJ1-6	CASSYSQGGNSPLHF
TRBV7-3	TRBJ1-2	CASSLTGSNYGYTF
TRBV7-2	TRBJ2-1	CASSLAVGEQFF
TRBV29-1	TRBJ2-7	CSVGWGLAYEQYF
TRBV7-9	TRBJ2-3	CASSMSSSDTQYF
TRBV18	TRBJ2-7	CASSSQGEGYEQYF
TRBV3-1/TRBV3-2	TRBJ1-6	CASSQGSPLHF
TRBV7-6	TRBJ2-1	CASSLGLAGGYEQFF